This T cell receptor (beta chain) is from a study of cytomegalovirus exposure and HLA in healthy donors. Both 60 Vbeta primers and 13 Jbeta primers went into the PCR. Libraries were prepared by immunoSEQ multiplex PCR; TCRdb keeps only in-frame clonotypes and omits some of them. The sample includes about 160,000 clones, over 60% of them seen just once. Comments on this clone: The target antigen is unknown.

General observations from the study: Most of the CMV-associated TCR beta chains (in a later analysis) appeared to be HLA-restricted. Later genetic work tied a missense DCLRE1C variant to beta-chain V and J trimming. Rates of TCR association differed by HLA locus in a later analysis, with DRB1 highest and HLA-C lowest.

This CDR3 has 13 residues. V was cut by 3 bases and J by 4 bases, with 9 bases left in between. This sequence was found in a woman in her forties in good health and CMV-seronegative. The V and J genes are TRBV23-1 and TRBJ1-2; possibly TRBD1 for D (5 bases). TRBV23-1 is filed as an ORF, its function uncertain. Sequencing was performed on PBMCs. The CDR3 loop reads CASSQPRVYGYTF. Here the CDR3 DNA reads TGCGCCAGCAGTCAGCCCAGGGTCTATGGCTACACCTTC.